This T cell receptor beta chain appears in the sequencing data of a study of early T cells in non-severe SARS-CoV-2 infection. The study's findings and limits: In VDJdb matching, anti-spike CD8 responses were favored while private and CD4 specificities went missing.

Details on this clonotype: Its antigen is as yet unknown.

V was trimmed by 5 bases and J by 14 bases, leaving 13 bases between them. Germline V gene lookup returns CDR1 MDHEN and CDR2 SYDVKM. The CDR3 is 11 residues long. TCRdb re-derived calls from the 5' RACE reads in MiXCR, one entry per CDR3 protein. The sample comprises about 100,000 distinct CDR3 sequences, roughly 13% of which are singletons, and 2% to 2.5% rests with the top ten. The source is an adult who was a healthcare worker with PCR-confirmed SARS-CoV-2 infection or an uninfected control (not recorded which). Sequences were obtained from whole blood. This chain uses TRBV28 with TRBJ2-1, with D tentatively TRBD1 (5 bases). Written as DNA, the CDR3 is TGTGCCAGCAGTCTCACAGGTACAAAGTTCTTC. Amino acid sequence: CASSLTGTKFF.